This entry features one T cell receptor beta chain sequence. Per the original methods: Amplification of reference gene primers provided the estimated nucleated cell counts. Some clones are missing from TCRdb's copy, which holds only in-frame ones; the method was immunoSEQ multiplex PCR. That table supplies the V and J calls and clone size; D and trimming were determined from the DNA. The sample comprises a few hundred thousand clones, just over 90% of which are singletons, and just over 0.85% rests with the top ten. A PCR-confirmed or clinician-diagnosed COVID-19 case had contacted exposed participants within 2 weeks of entry. Unmatched junction bases numbered 13, after V lost 5 bases and J lost 5 bases. CDR3 size: 19 residues. Germline V lookup: CDR1 SGHTA, CDR2 FQGNSA. This entry is derived from a study of blood T cell repertoires in COVID-19. Across the whole study: The analysed material was cDNA or gDNA that came from T cells, B-cell-depleted T cells, or PBMCs.

The origin of this receptor is a woman between 35 and 50 years old who had been exposed to COVID-19. The sequenced sample consisted of PBMCs or T cells enriched from blood (not recorded which). The rearrangement uses TRBV7-2 and TRBJ2-2; 14 bases are shared with TRBD2. CDR3 amino acids: CASSMGLAGAGGRTGELFF. Here the CDR3 DNA reads TGTGCCAGCAGCATGGGACTAGCGGGAGCTGGGGGGCGAACCGGGGAGCTGTTTTTT.